The next 30 T cell receptor beta chains were all read from a single sample in a study of follicular helper T cells after annual influenza vaccination. Time point specified: 2015-2016 season, 7 days after influenza vaccination. Assay used: immunoSEQ multiplex PCR; TCRdb lists only in-frame clones, some missing. The sample holds roughly 4,200 clones, roughly four fifths seen once. The sequencing here drew on CXCR5+ CD38- circulating T follicular helper cells from blood, taken 7 days after influenza vaccination. Subset described: circulating Tfh, non-naive CD4+CXCR5+PD-1+ (ICOS+CD38+ or ICOS-CD38-). The source is an adult who received the influenza vaccine.

J is TRBJ2-5 and V is TRBV6-5; TRBD1 might be the D (5 bases). Germline CDR1 and CDR2: MNHEY and SVGAGI. The V end lost 6 bases, the J end lost 5 bases, and 13 bases lay between the germline ends. The CDR3 length is 13 residues. Here the CDR3 DNA reads TGTGCCAGCAGGAGGACACTACGGGAGACCCAGTACTTC. Translated: CASRRTLRETQYF.

The CDR3 reads CASSLTWSSGRLGDTQYF. CDR3 nucleotides: TGTGCCAGCAGTTTAACCTGGAGTAGCGGGAGGTTGGGAGATACGCAGTATTTT. This sequence joins TRBV27 and TRBJ2-3; 10 bases align to TRBD2. The germline gives CDR1 MNHEY, CDR2 SMNVEV (reference sequence). V lost 2 bases to trimming and J lost 5 bases; unmatched junction nucleotides: 13. This CDR3 region has 18 residues.

The J gene is TRBJ1-2, the V gene TRBV9, with 7 bases lining up with TRBD1. The junction had 4 bases not matched to a gene; V was cut back by 0 bases and J by 5 bases. Germline CDR1 SGDLS, CDR2 YYNGEE. The CDR3 runs to 14 residues. The CDR3 protein is CASSVGDSSYGYTF. DNA for the CDR3: TGTGCCAGCAGCGTAGGGGACAGTTCGTATGGCTACACCTTC.

V and J are TRBV28 and TRBJ1-5; weak D call: TRBD1 (5 bases). The V end was cut by 5 bases, the J end by 4 bases, with 15 bases between. This CDR3 contains 15 residues. Germline loops: CDR1 MDHEN, CDR2 SYDVKM. CDR3 coding DNA: TGTGCCAGCAGTCCCATTGGTGGGGGAAATCAGCCCCAGCATTTT. It codes for CASSPIGGGNQPQHF.

The chain uses TRBV11-2 and TRBJ2-7; the D gene is possibly TRBD1 (5 bases). Germline CDR1 and CDR2: SGHAT and FQNNGV. The CDR3 sequence is 16 residues long. V was shortened by 1 base and J by 2 bases, with 15 bases between the two germline ends. The CDR3 DNA sequence: TGTGCCAGCAGCTTAGGGCAGGGTGTCGGGCCCTACGAGCAGTACTTC. Protein sequence: CASSLGQGVGPYEQYF.

CDR3 DNA: TGTGCCAGCAGCTACGGAGGTTACGAGCAGTACTTC. Translating gives CASSYGGYEQYF. This rearrangement joins TRBV5-6 to TRBJ2-7; D is possibly TRBD2 (5 bases). Germline assignment: CDR1 SGHDT and CDR2 YYEEEE. The CDR3 extends over 12 amino acids. V was clipped by 3 bases and J by 4 bases, with 8 bases between them.

The rearrangement joins TRBV15 to TRBJ2-7, with 12 nucleotides matching TRBD1. CDR3 length: 18 amino acids. Germline V gene sequence: CDR1 LNHNV, CDR2 YYDKDF (reference sequence). The J segment lost 2 bases and the V segment lost 1 base, leaving 9 bases of the junction unmatched. CDR3: CATSRGPPGTGGTYEQYF. CDR3 nucleotide sequence: TGTGCCACCAGCAGAGGCCCGCCCGGGACAGGGGGCACCTACGAGCAGTACTTC.

The count of this clone is one. The V call is TRBV10-3, the J call TRBJ2-5; TRBD1 matches 11 bases. Losses at the gene ends were 4 bases for V and 5 bases for J; bases not matched to a gene: 3. This CDR3 is 14 amino acids long. Per germline, CDR1 ENHRY and CDR2 SYGVKD. The CDR3 coding sequence is TGTGCCATCAGTGGGACAGGGGGCACGGAGACCCAGTACTTC. Its protein is CAISGTGGTETQYF.

This chain links TRBV11-2 with TRBJ1-2; maybe TRBD1 (6 bases). Germline values: CDR1 SGHAT, CDR2 FQNNGV. The CDR3 runs 14 residues. Trimming left V 5 bases short and J 4 bases short, with 14 bases between. CDR3 protein: CASSRPSGAYGYTF. Here the CDR3 DNA reads TGTGCCAGCAGCAGACCCTCAGGGGCCTATGGCTACACCTTC.

This clone occurred a few times. V gene TRBV28 combines with J gene TRBJ1-5, with D maybe TRBD1 (6 bases). Trimming removed 3 bases from V and 6 bases from J, with 15 bases in between. Germline loops: CDR1 MDHEN, CDR2 SYDVKM. The CDR3 is 15 amino acids. The CDR3 region is CASSFSGAWAQPQHF. The CDR3 coding sequence is TGTGCCAGCAGTTTTTCGGGGGCCTGGGCTCAGCCCCAGCATTTT.

The chain uses TRBV4-1 and TRBJ2-6; the match to TRBD1 covers 12 bases. The CDR3 length is 18 residues. The J segment lost 4 bases and the V segment lost 4 bases, leaving 8 bases of the junction unmatched. Germline-derived CDR1 and CDR2 are MGHRA and YSYEKL. The CDR3, as DNA: TGCGCCAGCAGCCGGACCGGGACAGGGGGCGTGGGGGCCAACGTCCTGACTTTC. It translates to CASSRTGTGGVGANVLTF.

V gene TRBV7-6 combines with J gene TRBJ2-1; 13 nucleotides agree with TRBD2. V was clipped by 1 base and J by 10 bases; unmatched bases: 16. Germline V gene data show CDR1 as SGHVS and CDR2 as FNYEAQ. CDR3 length: 19 amino acids. CDR3 amino acids: CASSLGTSLAGGPPGEQFF. CDR3 coding DNA: TGTGCCAGCAGCTTAGGGACCTCACTAGCGGGGGGGCCCCCGGGGGAGCAGTTCTTC.

CDR3 sequence: CASSFPRGAGGEKLFF. CDR3 coding DNA: TGTGCCAGTAGTTTCCCTCGGGGAGCCGGAGGGGAAAAACTGTTTTTT. The chain carries TRBV19 and TRBJ1-4; no clear D. The CDR3 consists of 16 residues. V gave up 5 bases and J gave up 8 bases, with 21 bases separating them. The germline V gene encodes CDR1 LNHDA and CDR2 SQIVND (reference sequence).

This sequence joins TRBV5-6 and TRBJ1-5; D is uncertain. Deletions cut 1 base from V and 2 bases from J, with 13 bases between. The CDR3 runs 16 residues. From germline, CDR1 is SGHDT and CDR2 YYEEEE. CDR3 sequence: CASSLRSPGGNQPQHF. CDR3 bases: TGTGCCAGCAGCTTGAGGAGTCCCGGCGGCAATCAGCCCCAGCATTTT.

This clone was counted between two and nine times. The rearrangement links TRBV27 to TRBJ1-4; possible D gene TRBD1, 5 bases. This CDR3 has 17 residues. The V end was cut by 5 bases, the J end by 8 bases, with 24 bases between. Germline CDR1 is MNHEY and CDR2 is SMNVEV (reference sequence). CDR3 sequence (DNA): TGTGCCAGCAGTCAAACCCAGGGACGCTCTTATTGGGAAAAACTGTTTTTT. Residues: CASSQTQGRSYWEKLFF.

The chain couples TRBV29-1 to TRBJ1-1; weak D call: TRBD1 (5 bases). Between the trimmed V and J ends, which lost 5 bases and 5 bases, there was a span of 15 bases. This CDR3 contains 13 residues. Germline CDR1 is SQVTM and CDR2 is ANQGSEA. CDR3 DNA: TGCAGCGTTAGGGCGGGCGGGGGTACTGAAGCTTTCTTT. Encoded protein: CSVRAGGGTEAFF.

This chain connects TRBV15 to TRBJ2-7, with D maybe TRBD2 (7 bases). V was cut by 3 bases and J by 6 bases, with 12 bases left in between. CDR3 length equals 13 residues. Germline-derived CDR1 and CDR2 are LNHNV and YYDKDF (reference sequence). The CDR3, as DNA: TGTGCCACCAGCAGGTCGGGGGGCCGCGAGCAGTACTTC. The encoded protein is CATSRSGGREQYF.

The rearrangement links TRBV4-3 to TRBJ2-3, with D unresolved. The germline V gene encodes CDR1 LGHNA and CDR2 YSLEER. The germline V and J ends were trimmed by 7 bases and 4 bases, with 9 bases remaining between them. This CDR3 contains 12 residues. CDR3 residues: CASKSEADTQYF. CDR3 bases: TGCGCCAGCAAATCCGAAGCAGATACGCAGTATTTT.

This clone was counted between two and nine times. The rearrangement uses TRBV7-9 and TRBJ1-2; no definite D call. CDR3 length equals 12 residues. Germline V gene lookup returns CDR1 SEHNR and CDR2 FQNEAQ (reference sequence). Trimming stripped 5 bases from V and 8 bases from J, with 12 bases between. The CDR3: CASSPDKGGYTF. DNA of the CDR3: TGTGCCAGCAGCCCCGACAAGGGCGGCTACACCTTC.

V gene TRBV20-1 combines with J gene TRBJ1-3, with D hard to call. V lost 3 bases, J lost 4 bases, and 4 bases lay in between. The CDR3 length is 11 residues. The germline gives CDR1 DFQATT, CDR2 SNEGSKA (reference sequence). The CDR3 region has the DNA TGCAGTGCTAGTCACGGAAACACCATATATTTT. Encoded protein: CSASHGNTIYF.

This rearrangement joins TRBV19 to TRBJ1-5; TRBD1 agrees at 10 bases. CDR1 and CDR2 (germline): LNHDA, SQIVND (reference sequence). This CDR3 contains 15 residues. The V gene end was trimmed by 6 bases and the J gene end by 5 bases; junction bases not matched to a gene: 7. The CDR3 here is CASRSTGTGDQPQHF. DNA for the CDR3: TGTGCCAGTAGATCCACCGGGACAGGGGATCAGCCCCAGCATTTT.

This chain connects TRBV11-1 to TRBJ2-4; D not resolved. Germline CDR1 reads SGHAT; CDR2 reads FQDESV (reference sequence). The CDR3 totals 14 residues. V shed 6 bases and J shed 0 bases, with 9 bases lying between them. DNA for the CDR3: TGTGCCAGCAGTGGGCGTCTAGCCAAAAACATTCAGTACTTC. Translation: CASSGRLAKNIQYF.

This rearrangement joins TRBV6-5 to TRBJ1-2; TRBD1 matches at 9 bases. Germline CDR1 MNHEY, CDR2 SVGAGI. This CDR3 spans 15 amino acids. Trimming took 2 bases from V and 3 from J; bases not matched to a gene: 4. CDR3 DNA: TGTGCCAGCAGTTACCAACAGGGGGCGGACTATGGCTACACCTTC. Amino acid sequence: CASSYQQGADYGYTF.

V and J are TRBV28 and TRBJ1-1, with D hard to call. The CDR3 runs 13 residues. In germline, CDR1 is MDHEN, CDR2 SYDVKM. The ends were cut back, 2 bases at V and 9 bases at J, with 13 bases in the middle. Here the CDR3 DNA reads TGTGCCAGCAGTTTAGGGAAAATGAGAAAAGCTTTCTTT. It is translated as CASSLGKMRKAFF.

The rearrangement links TRBV7-2 to TRBJ2-1; weak D call: TRBD2 (6 bases). This CDR3 has 15 amino acids. Germline lookup yields CDR1 SGHTA and CDR2 FQGNSA. V lost 5 bases and J 5 bases, leaving 16 bases between the germline ends. In nucleotides, the CDR3 is TGTGCCAGCAGCCACGACGGGGGTCGGCACAATGAGCAGTTCTTC. This encodes CASSHDGGRHNEQFF.

This chain uses TRBV7-9 with TRBJ1-2, with D possibly being TRBD1 (6 bases). Trimming shortened V by 6 bases and J by 6 bases, and 14 bases separated the two germline ends. The CDR3 totals 13 residues. CDR1 SEHNR and CDR2 FQNEAQ come from the germline V gene (reference sequence). The CDR3 DNA sequence: TGTGCCAGCAGTCGCGGACAGTACGATGGCTACACCTTC. Translation: CASSRGQYDGYTF.

V usage is TRBV5-6 and J usage is TRBJ2-4; no firm D call. Trimming pared 1 base from V and 4 bases from J, leaving 6 bases between. This CDR3 spans 13 amino acids. Germline lookup yields CDR1 SGHDT and CDR2 YYEEEE. This CDR3 is CASSLYGKNIQYF. The CDR3 nucleotides are TGTGCCAGCAGCTTGTACGGAAAAAACATTCAGTACTTC.

The rearrangement joins TRBV6-1 to TRBJ2-3; D remains unclear. CDR1 is MNHNS, CDR2 SASEGT, per germline. V was pared by 2 bases and J by 0 bases, with 15 bases between. This CDR3 contains 17 residues. Here the CDR3 DNA reads TGTGCCAGCAGTGAACATGCCTCCGGAACTAGCACAGATACGCAGTATTTT. It translates to CASSEHASGTSTDTQYF.

The CDR3 loop is CASSLSRFQETQYF. The DNA for the CDR3 is TGTGCCAGCAGTTTATCGAGGTTCCAAGAGACCCAGTACTTC. This rearrangement joins TRBV27 to TRBJ2-5; no clear D gene. The V end lost 0 bases, the J end lost 1 base, and 6 bases lay between the germline ends. The V gene's germline CDR1 is MNHEY and CDR2 SMNVEV (reference sequence). CDR3 length: 14 residues.

The DNA for the CDR3 is TGCGCCACCGGGACCCTGGGGAATGAGCAGTTCTTC. The encoded protein is CATGTLGNEQFF. This rearrangement joins TRBV10-2 to TRBJ2-1; perhaps D is TRBD1 or TRBD2 (5 bases each). Between the trimmed V and J ends, which lost 10 bases and 7 bases, there was a span of 14 bases. In germline, CDR1 is WSHSY, CDR2 SAAADI. The CDR3 covers 12 residues.